The 21 T cell receptor beta chains given below trace back to one sample, sequenced in a study of molecular identifiers for immune sequencing clone quantification. TCRdb processed the PCR reads anew with MiXCR; each CDR3 protein has one entry. Here the sample spans 490,000 or so distinct CDR3 sequences, 20% to 25% being singletons. Specimen: naive CD8+ T cells from blood, with Jurkat cell RNA spiked in. Stated subset: FACS-sorted CD8+CD4-CCR7+CD45RA+ naive T cells. The origin of the receptors is a human donor in good health. Some libraries in this study had Jurkat cell RNA spiked in.

This clonotype was recorded a few times. The V gene is TRBV30, the J gene TRBJ1-3; no clear D gene. CDR1 and CDR2 from the germline V gene are GTSNPN and SVGIG (reference sequence). V lost 5 bases and J 0 bases, leaving 2 bases between the germline ends. The CDR3 contains 11 residues. CDR3 nucleotide sequence: TGTGCCTGGTTCTCTGGAAACACCATATATTTT. Translation gives CAWFSGNTIYF.

V is TRBV6-1 and J is TRBJ2-1; 9 bases are shared with TRBD2. The germline V gene has CDR1 MNHNS and CDR2 SASEGT. The CDR3 has 15 residues. Losses at the gene ends were 2 bases for V and 4 bases for J; bases not matched to a gene: 3. The CDR3 nucleotides read TGTGCCAGCAGTGAATTAGCGGGAGAGTACAATGAGCAGTTCTTC. Translating it yields CASSELAGEYNEQFF.

Many counts were recorded for this clonotype. V and J are TRBV2 and TRBJ1-4; a weak D match, TRBD1 (6 bases). V shed 2 bases and J shed 8 bases, with 15 bases lying between them. Per germline, CDR1 SNHLY and CDR2 FYNNEI. CDR3 length: 15 residues. CDR3 sequence: CASSEQTGLFEKLFF. DNA for the CDR3: TGTGCCAGCAGTGAACAAACAGGGTTATTCGAAAAACTGTTTTTT.

Concerning this clonotype: This may arise from a read error, as a much more abundant clone is one base away. Since no conserved phenylalanine or tryptophan closes the CDR3, a read error is the likely cause. CDR3 sequence: CAIRLNTEAFL. The CDR3 DNA reads TGTGCCATAAGACTGAACACTGAAGCTTTCCTT. The J gene is TRBJ1-1, the V gene TRBV13; D uncertain. Germline values: CDR1 PRHDT, CDR2 FYEKMQ (reference sequence). The CDR3 extends over 11 amino acids. The V end lost 10 bases, the J end lost 0 bases, and 6 bases lay between the germline ends.

Notes on this clonotype: A much larger clone lies a single base off, so this may be a read error. This rearrangement joins TRBV28 to TRBJ2-7; the D is unclear. The CDR3 is 14 residues long. The germline V gene encodes CDR1 MDHEN and CDR2 SYDVKM. This CDR3 reads CASSISPSSYERYF. The CDR3 region has the DNA TGTGCCAGCAGCATTAGTCCAAGCTCCTACGAGCGGTACTTC.

In the case of this clonotype: This may come from a read error, since a much larger clone is one base off. The rearrangement uses TRBV10-3 and TRBJ2-7, with 7 bases matching TRBD1. Germline V CDR1 and CDR2: ENHRY, SYGVKD. This CDR3 is 16 amino acids long. The CDR3 spells CATSELLSGTDYEQYF. The CDR3 DNA reads TGTGCCACCAGTGAGTTACTATCCGGGACAGACTACGAGCAGTACTTC.

As regards this clonotype: Being one base from a much bigger clone, this may be a read error. The chain recombines TRBV2 with TRBJ2-7; D is ambiguous. Germline V gene data show CDR1 as SNHLY and CDR2 as FYNNEI. This CDR3 is built from 12 residues. V was cut by 5 bases and J by 9 bases, with 14 bases left in between. In DNA, the CDR3 is TGTGCCAGCAGTCTCCGAGGTCTGGTGCAGTACTTC. Protein: CASSLRGLVQYF.

This chain uses TRBV7-9 with TRBJ2-3; the D gene is possibly TRBD2 (6 bases). V dropped 4 bases and J dropped 6 bases, with 23 bases sitting between them. CDR1 and CDR2 (germline): SEHNR, FQNEAQ (reference sequence). There are 17 residues in the CDR3. CDR3 in amino acids: CASSSVGRRGPTDTQYF. CDR3 DNA sequence: TGTGCCAGCAGCTCAGTGGGGAGGAGGGGCCCCACGGATACGCAGTATTTT.

Concerning this clonotype: At one of its ends the junction is not consistent with the germline gene, which may arise from a read error. The chain combines TRBV6-2 or TRBV6-3 with TRBJ2-7; TRBD1 might be the D (6 bases). CDR3 length: 14 amino acids. Germline-derived CDR1 and CDR2 are MNHEY and SVGEGT. CDR3 in amino acids: CAGSYSDRPGEQYF. The CDR3 coding sequence is TGTGCCGGCAGTTACTCGGACAGACCGGGCGAGCAGTACTTC.

This clonotype was detected a few times. This sequence joins TRBV28 and TRBJ2-1, with D maybe TRBD1 (6 bases). The CDR3 is made up of 14 amino acids. Germline values: CDR1 MDHEN, CDR2 SYDVKM. V dropped 6 bases and J dropped 5 bases, with 14 bases sitting between them. The chain's CDR3 is CASRTTGIDNEQFF. The CDR3 coding sequence is TGTGCCAGCAGGACCACAGGGATTGACAATGAGCAGTTCTTC.

Only a few counts were recorded for this clonotype. This chain joins TRBV27 and TRBJ2-6; D is ambiguous. This CDR3 comprises 14 residues. Germline V gene lookup returns CDR1 MNHEY and CDR2 SMNVEV (reference sequence). The V gene lost 1 base and the J gene lost 2 bases, with 3 bases spanning the gap. CDR3 nucleotides: TGTGCCAGCAGTTTATTTGCTGGGGCCAACGTCCTGACTTTC. Protein: CASSLFAGANVLTF.

The V and J genes are TRBV20-1 and TRBJ2-7; 12 nucleotides align to TRBD2. Germline CDR1 and CDR2: DFQATT and SNEGSKA (reference sequence). V lost 0 bases, J lost 4 bases, and 4 bases stayed unmatched. This CDR3 has 15 residues. CDR3 residues: CSAREPSGGGYEQYF. The CDR3 bases are TGCAGTGCTAGAGAGCCTAGCGGGGGGGGGTACGAGCAGTACTTC.

Only a few counts were recorded for this clonotype. The chain carries TRBV6-2 or TRBV6-3 and TRBJ1-1; 7 nucleotides match TRBD1. Germline V gene lookup returns CDR1 MNHEY and CDR2 SVGEGT. V shed 9 bases, J shed 3 bases, and the junction held 16 bases outside the gene matches. The CDR3 runs 16 residues. CDR3 in DNA: TGTGCCAGTTTGAACAGGGGCGCGCGTTCCGACACTGAAGCTTTCTTT. Protein product: CASLNRGARSDTEAFF.

This clonotype appeared a few times. The rearrangement joins TRBV4-2 to TRBJ2-1, with 9 bases that match TRBD2. The CDR3 totals 16 residues. Per germline, CDR1 LGHNA and CDR2 YNFKEQ. J gave up 4 bases and V 0 bases, and 4 bases lay outside the gene matches. The CDR3 DNA reads as TGTGCCAGCAGCCAAGATAGCCTAGCGGGGTACAATGAGCAGTTCTTC. It specifies CASSQDSLAGYNEQFF.

The V and J genes are TRBV4-1 and TRBJ2-7, with D possibly TRBD1 on 6 matching bases. V was trimmed by 3 bases and J by 3 bases, leaving 15 bases between them. This CDR3 spans 15 amino acids. Germline V gene data show CDR1 as MGHRA and CDR2 as YSYEKL. The CDR3 DNA sequence: TGCGCCAGCAGCCATCCCGGGACACCCATCTACGAGCAGTACTTC. Translating it yields CASSHPGTPIYEQYF.

The CDR3 DNA is TGTGCCAGCAGCTTATTTGGGGCCGAGACCCAGTACTTC. Amino acid sequence: CASSLFGAETQYF. V usage is TRBV11-2 and J usage is TRBJ2-5; possibly TRBD1 for D (5 bases). The V end lost 2 bases, the J end lost 5 bases, and 9 bases lay between the germline ends. This CDR3 region has 13 residues. Germline V gene data show CDR1 as SGHAT and CDR2 as FQNNGV.

This sequence joins TRBV24-1 and TRBJ2-3; TRBD2 agrees at 14 bases. Losses at the gene ends were 4 bases for V and 3 bases for J; bases not matched to a gene: 5. The CDR3 sequence is 17 residues long. Germline CDR1 KGHDR, CDR2 SFDVKD. The CDR3 DNA is TGTGCCACCAGTGAAGAGGGACTAGCGGGAGCAACAGATACGCAGTATTTT. It specifies CATSEEGLAGATDTQYF.

The chain has TRBV4-1 and TRBJ2-3, with D tentatively TRBD1 (6 bases). The CDR3 is 14 residues long. Germline CDR1 and CDR2: MGHRA and YSYEKL. V gave up 5 bases and J gave up 1 base, with 10 bases separating them. DNA for the CDR3: TGCGCCAGCAGCTCCCGACAGGGCACAGATACGCAGTATTTT. Amino acids: CASSSRQGTDTQYF.

This clonotype has just a few counts. This chain uses TRBV14 with TRBJ1-1; D is ambiguous. The CDR3 has 13 amino acids. Between the trimmed V and J ends, which lost 1 base and 4 bases, there was a span of 7 bases. Germline CDR1 and CDR2: SGHDN and FVKESK. DNA of the CDR3: TGTGCCAGCAGCCAAGTGGTTACCACTGAAGCTTTCTTT. It translates to CASSQVVTTEAFF.

The chain couples TRBV20-1 to TRBJ1-1; D unclear. The germline V gene has CDR1 DFQATT and CDR2 SNEGSKA (reference sequence). The CDR3 contains 13 residues. Trimming removed 2 bases from V and 0 bases from J, with 7 bases in between. The CDR3 region is CSARRRLNTEAFF. The CDR3, as DNA: TGCAGTGCTAGACGCAGGCTGAACACTGAAGCTTTCTTT.

This clonotype was found a few times. V and J are TRBV20-1 and TRBJ2-7; 7 positions match TRBD1. With V trimmed by 0 bases and J by 2 bases, 7 bases remained unmatched. The CDR3 sequence is 15 residues long. Germline lookup yields CDR1 DFQATT and CDR2 SNEGSKA (reference sequence). The CDR3 here is CSARDIQGMPYEQYF. CDR3 DNA: TGCAGTGCTAGAGATATACAGGGGATGCCCTACGAGCAGTACTTC.